This T cell receptor (beta chain) appears in the sequencing data of a study of shared clonotypes between healthy human individuals. At the deep level, the assay was run. Some clones are missing from TCRdb's copy, which holds only in-frame ones; the method was immunoSEQ multiplex PCR. Found here are 2,500,000 or so clones, 85% to 95% of them singletons; the top ten hold more than 0.35%. Sequencing input: naive CD4+ T cells from PBMCs. Subset here: CD45RA+ positively selected. The TCR comes from a man younger than 35 in good health. Some clones in this sample may be carry-over from other donors' samples.

The CDR3 bases are TGTGCCAAAGGGACACGGGGAACAACTGAAGCTTTCTTT. The encoded protein is CAKGTRGTTEAFF. The chain couples TRBV11-2 to TRBJ1-1, with TRBD1 as a possible D gene (6 bases). This CDR3 has 13 residues. Germline V gene sequence: CDR1 SGHAT, CDR2 FQNNGV. Trimming pared 10 bases from V and 5 bases from J, leaving 17 bases between. Variable domain in full (rest from reference TRBV11-2 and TRBJ1-1): EAGVAQSPRYKIIEKRQSVAFWCNPISGHATLYWYQQILGQGPKLLIQFQNNGVVDDSQLPKDRFSAERLKGVDSTLKIQPAKLEDSAVYLCAKGTRGTTEAFFGQGTRLTVV.